This TCR beta chain derives from a study of long-term antiretroviral therapy in people with HIV. Study-level points and caveats: Spans of CDR3 length were tighter for HIV repertoires than for controls.

Germline assignment: CDR1 MNHNY and CDR2 SVGAGI (reference sequence). The length of the CDR3 is 16 residues. After removal of 6 bases from V and 3 bases from J, the junction contained 8 bases not matched to a gene. The authors ran the immunoSEQ assay, v3.0, at survey level. Sequenced by immunoSEQ multiplex PCR; TCRdb stores in-frame clones only, minus some. This sample carries around 30,000 clones, approximately 90% of them seen once, and the ten largest clones take around 4.1%. Comment on this clone: What it binds is not known.

Participants living with HIV all received treatment in the United States. This specimen was unsorted PBMCs, taken 0.5 years after starting antiretroviral therapy. This TCR derives from a woman younger than 35 with HIV. The rearrangement uses TRBV6-6 and TRBJ2-4; 10 bases are shared with TRBD2. In DNA form, the CDR3 reads TGTGCCAGCAGGCCTCGAGCGGGAGGGTTCAAAAACATTCAGTACTTC. The encoded protein is CASRPRAGGFKNIQYF.